The text below deals with one T cell receptor beta chain. The germline gives CDR1 MGHRA, CDR2 YSYEKL. Deletions cut 0 bases from V and 4 bases from J, with 9 bases between. The CDR3 covers 14 residues. The data were obtained in a study of cytomegalovirus exposure and HLA in healthy donors. Primers for the PCR totalled 60 Vbeta and 13 Jbeta. This table comes from immunoSEQ multiplex PCR, and its TCRdb copy is limited to in-frame clones, with some not included. The top ten hold around 0.8% of the sample, which has 150,000 to 200,000 clones, around 83% seen once. This TCR was sampled from a woman under 30 in good health and CMV-seronegative. The genes are TRBV4-1 and TRBJ1-1, with D perhaps matching TRBD1 (5 bases). The sequenced sample consisted of PBMCs. CDR3 residues: CASSQEGVITEAFF. The CDR3 region has the DNA TGCGCCAGCAGCCAAGAAGGGGTCATCACTGAAGCTTTCTTT.